This T cell receptor (beta chain) was retrieved from a study of OX40 agonist ivuxolimab in advanced cancers. At the level of the study: The dose-escalation cohort had hepatocellular carcinoma, melanoma, renal cell or head and neck cancer. Three partial responders included one hepatocellular carcinoma patient and two cutaneous melanoma patients.

Clones were read by immunoSEQ multiplex PCR, and TCRdb kept only the in-frame ones, dropping some. The sample has 35,000 to 45,000 clones, 80% seen once; the top ten hold around 9.3%. In germline, CDR1 is LGHNA, CDR2 YNFKEQ. V shed 4 bases, J shed 7 bases, and the junction held 20 bases outside the gene matches. This CDR3 has 19 residues. The chain combines TRBV4-2 with TRBJ2-2; 8 bases map to TRBD1. This sequence was found in an adult with an advanced solid tumor such as melanoma, head and neck, liver or kidney cancer. Sequencing used CD4+ or CD8+ T cells sorted from blood, obtained in a trial of the OX40 agonist ivuxolimab. In nucleotides, the CDR3 is TGTGCCAGCAGCCCCCAGGGATTTATACAGGGGGAAATGAACGGGGAGCTGTTTTTT. Translating gives CASSPQGFIQGEMNGELFF.